Sequencing of this T cell receptor beta chain was carried out in a study of blood T cells in healthy people across ages. A sample-barcoded 5' primer and a J-beta primer mix were used in a second PCR of about 6 to 11 cycles. Carrying 12 random nucleotides, a template-switch adaptor labeled each individual cDNA molecule. TCRdb reprocessed the 5' RACE reads via MiXCR and lists one record per CDR3 protein. Found here are roughly 900,000 distinct CDR3 sequences, 29% of them singletons; the top ten hold approximately 15%. This CDR3 has 12 residues. Looked up from germline, CDR1 is DFQATT and CDR2 is SNEGSKA (reference sequence). V gave up 6 bases and J gave up 10 bases; unmatched junction bases: 6. This clonotype was picked up many times. No antigen is known for it. Study-wide points: With naive T cell percentage, TCR beta diversity showed a strong correlation. Bulk PBMC profiling left naive and antigen-experienced comparisons inconclusive. Age advanced and TCR beta diversity per million T cells fell, roughly linearly.

This receptor was identified in a woman at least 80 years old in good health. Sequencing was done on a sample of blood. The V call is TRBV20-1, the J call TRBJ2-7, with 13 bases aligning to TRBD2. This CDR3 reads CSASRTSGGQYF. The CDR3 DNA is TGCAGTGCCAGTCGGACTAGCGGGGGCCAGTACTTC.